This TCR beta chain was recovered during a study of blood T cells in healthy people across ages. This clonotype was counted a few times. The antigen remains unidentified. A J-beta primer mix and a sample-barcoded 5' primer were used in a second PCR of about 6 to 12 cycles. TCRdb called the 5' RACE reads again in MiXCR, with one record for every CDR3 protein. The data contain around 1,500,000 distinct CDR3 sequences, 42% of them singletons. Study-wide findings and caveats: Donors of long life had a larger count of naive CD4+ cells and greater diversity than aged donors.

Donation came from healthy Caucasian individuals in Russia who were aged roughly 6 to 95. Each sample provided at least 5.5 micrograms of extracted total RNA. Germline lookup yields CDR1 MGHRA and CDR2 YSYEKL. Unmatched junction bases numbered 5, after V lost 0 bases and J lost 4 bases. This CDR3 is 16 amino acids long. The sequence derives from a woman between 18 and 29 years old in good health. The V gene is TRBV4-1, the J gene TRBJ2-2; 7 positions agree with TRBD1. Sequencing was done on a sample of blood. The CDR3 protein is CASSQEGGQITGELFF. The CDR3 DNA follows: TGCGCCAGCAGCCAAGAAGGGGGACAGATCACCGGGGAGCTGTTTTTT.